One sample yielded the 6 T cell receptor beta chains listed below, sequenced in a study of CD8 T cells in ankylosing spondylitis. Notes on the study in general: A TCR beta motif made of under 10 highly homologous variants seemed typical of ankylosing spondylitis blood.

These receptors are not linked to any known antigen. TCRdb independently ran MiXCR on the 5' RACE reads; one entry per CDR3 protein. The data contain fewer than 450,000 distinct CDR3 sequences, approximately 17% of them singletons. Sequenced input: blood, either unsorted or a sorted T cell fraction (not recorded which). Receptors were obtained from a male donor with ankylosing spondylitis.

V is TRBV6-5 and J is TRBJ2-7; D perhaps matches TRBD1 (5 bases). V was shortened by 6 bases and J by 4 bases, with 10 bases between the two germline ends. The CDR3 has 12 residues. Germline V gives CDR1 MNHEY, CDR2 SVGAGI. CDR3 coding DNA: TGTGCCAGCAGCGGAAAGGGGTACGAGCAGTACTTC. This translates into CASSGKGYEQYF.

The chain employs TRBV29-1 and TRBJ1-2; D ambiguous. V lost 0 bases and J 0 bases, leaving 11 bases between the germline ends. The germline V gene encodes CDR1 SQVTM and CDR2 ANQGSEA. This CDR3 has 15 amino acids. The CDR3 protein is CSVEENSLTNYGYTF. CDR3 DNA sequence: TGCAGCGTTGAAGAGAACAGCCTAACTAACTATGGCTACACCTTC.

This clonotype was observed at least ten times. V is TRBV12-3 or TRBV12-4 and J is TRBJ1-1, with D possibly TRBD1 on 5 matching bases. V was pared by 4 bases and J by 3 bases, with 15 bases between. The CDR3 is made up of 15 amino acids. The DNA for the CDR3 is TGTGCCAGCAGTTCCATCCGCGGACAATACACTGAAGCTTTCTTT. Its protein product is CASSSIRGQYTEAFF.

The rearrangement joins TRBV7-3 to TRBJ2-5, with D maybe TRBD1 (5 bases). The CDR3 has 14 residues. Germline V gene sequence: CDR1 SGHTA, CDR2 FQGTGA. Deletions cut 0 bases from V and 7 bases from J, with 12 bases between. The chain's CDR3 is CASSLTGPTSTQYF. The DNA of the CDR3 is TGTGCCAGCAGCTTAACGGGGCCAACTTCGACCCAGTACTTC.

The V gene is TRBV7-2, the J gene TRBJ1-5; the D gene is possibly TRBD1 (5 bases). Deletions cut 5 bases from V and 0 bases from J, with 14 bases between. Germline values: CDR1 SGHTA, CDR2 FQGNSA. The CDR3 has 16 amino acids. CDR3 residues: CASSLQGTASNQPQHF. The CDR3 DNA follows: TGTGCCAGCAGCCTGCAAGGGACGGCTAGCAATCAGCCCCAGCATTTT.

V and J are TRBV7-2 and TRBJ2-2; the match to TRBD2 covers 8 bases. Trimming removed 5 bases from V and 1 base from J; junction bases left unmatched: 3. The CDR3 spans 15 residues. Germline V CDR1 and CDR2: SGHTA, FQGNSA. The CDR3: CASSTSGGNTGELFF. The CDR3 DNA reads as TGTGCCAGCAGCACAAGCGGGGGGAACACCGGGGAGCTGTTTTTT.